This entry lists 28 T cell receptor beta chains sequenced from one sample in a study of blood T cell repertoires in COVID-19. TCRdb's table, derived via immunoSEQ multiplex PCR, lists solely in-frame clones and lacks some. The sample shows under 25,000 clones, approximately 80% of them seen only once. Sequencing was carried out using peripheral blood. The receptors here all came from a man at least 80 years old with active or convalescent COVID-19.

A remark on this clone: It is likely a read error, because the conserved phenylalanine at the end of the CDR3 is missing. No DNA is shown, since the ends of the CDR3 on it are uncertain; the CDR3 is the one TCRdb lists. The CDR3 reads CASSSHSDRGPNAL. This chain links TRBV7-2 with TRBJ2-7; the D segment call TRBD1 is taken from the table without a DNA check. The CDR3 extends over 14 residues, inclusive of both ends. Germline CDR1 reads SGHTA; CDR2 reads FQGNSA.

The V and J genes are TRBV4-2 and TRBJ2-3, with TRBD1 as a possible D gene (6 bases). Germline V gives CDR1 LGHNA, CDR2 YNFKEQ. CDR3 length: 16 residues. Trimming cost V 0 bases and J 4 bases, with 14 bases left between them. CDR3 nucleotide sequence: TGTGCCAGCAGCCAAGATCGAGTGGGACAACCAGATACGCAGTATTTT. It encodes CASSQDRVGQPDTQYF.

This clone was seen more than once but under ten times. DNA of the CDR3: TGTGCCAGCAGTCAAACGAGGGACACTGAAGCTTTCTTT. The encoded protein is CASSQTRDTEAFF. V usage is TRBV9 and J usage is TRBJ1-1; D unresolved. From germline, CDR1 is SGDLS and CDR2 YYNGEE. The CDR3 covers 13 residues. Trimming removed 5 bases from V and 3 bases from J, with 11 bases in between.

This chain links TRBV19 with TRBJ1-1; tentatively, D is TRBD1 (5 bases). This CDR3 spans 13 amino acids. Trimming took 4 bases from V and 4 from J, leaving 10 bases between them. CDR1 LNHDA and CDR2 SQIVND come from the germline V gene (reference sequence). In DNA, the CDR3 is TGTGCCAGTAGTAGCAGGGTCATCACTGAAGCTTTCTTT. Protein: CASSSRVITEAFF.

The sample holds a few counts of this clone. The chain uses TRBV7-3 and TRBJ2-5; D gene uncertain. Trimming removed 0 bases from V and 9 bases from J, with 11 bases in between. This CDR3 comprises 13 residues. Germline V lookup: CDR1 SGHTA, CDR2 FQGTGA. The CDR3 sequence: CASSLTPRKAQYF. The CDR3 coding sequence is TGTGCCAGCAGCTTAACCCCCAGGAAGGCCCAGTACTTC.

This chain joins TRBV5-4 and TRBJ2-6; possibly TRBD2 for D (5 bases). This CDR3 has 15 residues. V was shortened by 1 base and J by 0 bases, with 5 bases between the two germline ends. Germline V CDR1 and CDR2: SGHNT, YYREEE (reference sequence). The DNA of the CDR3 is TGTGCCAGCAGCTTGCGGGACTCTGGGGCCAACGTCCTGACTTTC. Encoded protein: CASSLRDSGANVLTF.

J is TRBJ2-7 and V is TRBV6-2 or TRBV6-3, with 8 bases lining up with TRBD2. The germline V gene encodes CDR1 MNHEY and CDR2 SVGEGT. This CDR3 comprises 15 residues. Trimming cost V 8 bases and J 4 bases; bases outside gene matches: 13. CDR3 sequence (DNA): TGTGCCAGCTGCCTTAGCGGGAAGATTGTATACGAGCAGTACTTC. This gives the protein CASCLSGKIVYEQYF.

The chain has TRBV19 and TRBJ2-3; 8 bases match TRBD1. CDR3 size: 14 residues. Germline CDR1 and CDR2: LNHDA and SQIVND (reference sequence). Trimming cost V 1 base and J 6 bases; bases outside gene matches: 3. CDR3: CASSIGDRMDTQYF. The CDR3 DNA reads TGTGCCAGTAGTATAGGGGACAGGATGGATACGCAGTATTTT.

This clone was seen just once. The V gene is TRBV12-5, the J gene TRBJ2-1, with 8 nucleotides matching TRBD1. The CDR3 has 19 residues. After removal of 6 bases from V and 6 bases from J, the junction contained 22 bases not matched to a gene. Germline V gives CDR1 LGHNT, CDR2 FRNRAP. The CDR3 DNA is TGTGCTAGTGGCGCTGCCCTCCGACAGGGGATAAGGCGTGTCAATGAGCAGTTCTTC. It encodes CASGAALRQGIRRVNEQFF.

The V call is TRBV24-1, the J call TRBJ2-1; D is perhaps TRBD2 (6 bases). The CDR3 is 15 amino acids. The germline gives CDR1 KGHDR, CDR2 SFDVKD. With 3 bases removed from V and 0 bases from J, the gap between germline ends came to 8 bases. CDR3 sequence: CATSDDGGSYNEQFF. CDR3 coding DNA: TGTGCCACCAGTGATGACGGGGGCTCCTACAATGAGCAGTTCTTC.

Here the CDR3 reads CASSQTGYTGELFF. CDR3 DNA: TGTGCCAGCAGCCAGACAGGTTACACCGGGGAGCTGTTTTTT. V usage is TRBV3-1 (or the pseudogene TRBV3-2) and J usage is TRBJ2-2, with D perhaps matching TRBD1 (6 bases). The germline V gene has CDR1 LGHDT and CDR2 YNNKEL (reference sequence). This CDR3 is 14 amino acids long. Trimming stripped 3 bases from V and 3 bases from J, with 8 bases between.

The V gene is TRBV7-2, the J gene TRBJ2-7; 13 bases are shared with TRBD2. The CDR3 is made up of 15 amino acids. Germline-derived CDR1 and CDR2 are SGHTA and FQGNSA. V was clipped by 5 bases and J by 9 bases; unmatched bases: 10. The CDR3 bases are TGTGCCAGCAGCCCTACTAGCGGGAGGGTGCGGGTGCAGTACTTC. Residues: CASSPTSGRVRVQYF.

The rearrangement uses TRBV5-4 and TRBJ2-1; the D gene is possibly TRBD2 (6 bases). The CDR3 is 15 amino acids. Germline CDR1 is SGHNT and CDR2 is YYREEE (reference sequence). The V end lost 8 bases, the J end lost 3 bases, and 18 bases lay between the germline ends. DNA of the CDR3: TGTGCCAGTACTAGCAAAACCTCGGGCTACAATGAGCAGTTCTTC. The encoded protein is CASTSKTSGYNEQFF. Full variable domain (outside the CDR3, taken from reference TRBV5-4 and TRBJ2-1): ETGVTQSPTHLIKTRGQQVTLRCSSQSGHNTVSWYQQALGQGPQFIFQYYREEENGRGNFPPRFSGLQFPNYSSELNVNALELDDSALYLCASTSKTSGYNEQFFGPGTRLTVL.

This clone was observed a handful of times. As DNA, the CDR3 is TGTGCCGGGTGTAGCGGGGGGGCCACAGATACGCAGTATTTT. This gives the protein CAGCSGGATDTQYF. The chain links TRBV3-1 (or the pseudogene TRBV3-2) to TRBJ2-3; 11 bases line up with TRBD2. Looked up from germline, CDR1 is LGHDT and CDR2 is YNNKEL (reference sequence). V was clipped by 11 bases and J by 2 bases; unmatched bases: 6. The CDR3 is 14 amino acids.

Only one count was recorded for this clone. The chain is built from TRBV14 and TRBJ1-1; D is possibly TRBD1 (5 bases). The V gene's germline CDR1 is SGHDN and CDR2 FVKESK. The CDR3 runs to 18 residues. V was clipped by 4 bases and J by 0 bases, with 21 bases between them. The CDR3 loop is CASSLFRGGSTMNTEAFF. CDR3 DNA sequence: TGTGCCAGCAGCCTCTTTCGGGGCGGGAGTACTATGAACACTGAAGCTTTCTTT.

The chain joins TRBV18 to TRBJ1-2; no clear D gene. The CDR3 runs to 14 residues. V was clipped by 0 bases and J by 6 bases, with 11 bases between them. CDR1 is KGHSH and CDR2 is LQKENI in the germline V gene. The CDR3 loop is CASSPPLVPHGYTF. DNA of the CDR3: TGTGCCAGCTCACCACCGTTAGTGCCTCATGGCTACACCTTC.

The chain joins TRBV18 to TRBJ1-1; TRBD1 might be the D (5 bases). CDR1 is KGHSH, CDR2 LQKENI, per germline. Trimming removed 3 bases at V and 5 bases at J, with 10 bases between. CDR3 length equals 13 residues. The CDR3 region has the DNA TGTGCCAGCTCACCCTGGGGGGATACTGAAGCTTTCTTT. Protein: CASSPWGDTEAFF.

This rearrangement joins TRBV2 to TRBJ2-1; TRBD2 aligns across 7 bases. The CDR3 runs to 15 residues. Germline lookup yields CDR1 SNHLY and CDR2 FYNNEI. CDR3 nucleotides: TGTGCTACGTTGGGTGGAGCGGGACCCTACAATGAGCAGTTCTTC. Translated, it gives CATLGGAGPYNEQFF.

CDR3 protein: CASHITNYGYTF. CDR3 bases: TGTGCCAGCCACATAACTAACTATGGCTACACCTTC. This chain uses TRBV6-5 with TRBJ1-2, with D uncertain. The CDR3 is 12 amino acids. V lost 8 bases to trimming and J lost 0 bases, with 7 bases between them. The germline V gene has CDR1 MNHEY and CDR2 SVGAGI.

The V gene is TRBV27, the J gene TRBJ2-7; TRBD1 agrees at 8 bases. Germline assignment: CDR1 MNHEY and CDR2 SMNVEV (reference sequence). V lost 7 bases and J lost 3; bases outside the gene matches: 8. The CDR3 has 14 residues. CDR3 nucleotides: TGTGCCAGCACCAGACAGGGGAGATACTACGAGCAGTACTTC. As protein: CASTRQGRYYEQYF.

The V gene is TRBV13, the J gene TRBJ2-7; TRBD1 aligns across 8 bases. Germline V gene lookup returns CDR1 PRHDT and CDR2 FYEKMQ (reference sequence). The CDR3 is 16 amino acids. V lost 5 bases, J lost 5 bases, and 14 bases stayed unmatched. DNA for the CDR3: TGTGCCAGCAGCCAAGAACGACAGGGGTGGCGTGACGAGCAGTACTTC. Its protein is CASSQERQGWRDEQYF.

J is TRBJ2-4 and V is TRBV19; perhaps TRBD1 as D (6 bases). CDR1 is LNHDA, CDR2 SQIVND, per germline (reference sequence). The V end was cut by 3 bases, the J end by 2 bases, with 14 bases between. The CDR3 covers 16 residues. The CDR3 coding sequence is TGTGCCAGTAGTATTGGGGTAGGGGGATCCAAAAACATTCAGTACTTC. It specifies CASSIGVGGSKNIQYF.

The chain joins TRBV2 to TRBJ1-1; tentatively, D is TRBD1 (5 bases). This CDR3 spans 14 amino acids. The germline V and J ends were trimmed by 8 bases and 0 bases, with 13 bases remaining between them. CDR1 SNHLY and CDR2 FYNNEI come from the germline V gene. The CDR3 loop is CASSGGRMNTEAFF. The CDR3 DNA reads TGTGCCAGCTCCGGGGGTCGCATGAACACTGAAGCTTTCTTT. The full variable domain, in which reference TRBV2 and TRBJ1-1 provide the parts outside the CDR3, is EPEVTQTPSHQVTQMGQEVILRCVPISNHLYFYWYRQILGQKVEFLVSFYNNEISEKSEIFDDQFSVERPDGSNFTLKIRSTKLEDSAMYFCASSGGRMNTEAFFGQGTRLTVV.

This sequence joins TRBV2 and TRBJ1-1, with D unclear. Trimming took 7 bases from V and 1 from J, leaving 10 bases between them. The CDR3 is 13 residues long. CDR1 SNHLY and CDR2 FYNNEI come from the germline V gene. The DNA of the CDR3 is TGTGCCAGCAATGTCGGCGGGAACACTGAAGCTTTCTTT. This translates into CASNVGGNTEAFF. The whole variable domain, remainder taken from reference TRBV2 and TRBJ1-1, is EPEVTQTPSHQVTQMGQEVILRCVPISNHLYFYWYRQILGQKVEFLVSFYNNEISEKSEIFDDQFSVERPDGSNFTLKIRSTKLEDSAMYFCASNVGGNTEAFFGQGTRLTVV.

V gene TRBV25-1 combines with J gene TRBJ2-7, with unresolved D. Trimming pared 4 bases from V and 4 bases from J, leaving 8 bases between. The germline CDR1 and CDR2 sequences are MGHDK and SYGVNS. The CDR3 sequence is 12 residues long. DNA of the CDR3: TGTGCCAGCAGTGTGTCAGCGTACGAGCAGTACTTC. Its translation is CASSVSAYEQYF.

The rearrangement joins TRBV18 to TRBJ1-2; 8 positions match TRBD1. The CDR3 extends over 15 amino acids. CDR1 is KGHSH, CDR2 LQKENI, per germline. Trimming cost V 3 bases and J 8 bases; bases outside gene matches: 11. The CDR3 here is CASSPTNGQGGGYTF. Written as DNA, the CDR3 is TGTGCCAGCTCACCGACCAATGGACAGGGCGGAGGCTACACCTTC.

The chain has TRBV7-8 and TRBJ2-1; 10 bases are shared with TRBD2. The CDR3 consists of 15 residues. Germline CDR1 SGHVS, CDR2 FQNEAQ. Germline trimming cut 3 bases from V and 4 bases from J; bases unmatched to any gene: 3. The CDR3 DNA sequence: TGTGCCAGCAGCTTCGGAGCGGGAGGGTACAATGAGCAGTTCTTC. Translation: CASSFGAGGYNEQFF.

This clone has just one count. The gene calls are TRBV4-3 and TRBJ2-1, with 7 bases aligning to TRBD2. CDR1 and CDR2 from the germline V gene are LGHNA and YSLEER. This CDR3 region has 17 residues. The J segment lost 1 base and the V segment lost 3 bases, leaving 9 bases of the junction unmatched. The CDR3 DNA reads TGCGCCAGCAGCCATACTGCCGGGACTACTTCCTACAATGAGCAGTTCTTC. Encoded protein: CASSHTAGTTSYNEQFF.